This T cell receptor (beta chain) was captured by sequencing in a study of molecular identifiers for immune sequencing clone quantification. Study-wide findings and caveats: Sizes of clones that are highly expanded could be underestimated (if identical TCR molecules share a barcode).

In this sample, this clonotype turned up many times. What it binds is not known. The CDR3 loop spans 14 amino acids. V was clipped by 0 bases and J by 2 bases, with 8 bases between them. Germline V gene sequence: CDR1 SGHRS, CDR2 YFSETQ. A single record per CDR3 protein comes from TCRdb applying MiXCR to the PCR reads. This table has over 600,000 distinct CDR3 sequences, nearly 20% appearing once. The chain is built from TRBV5-1 and TRBJ2-5; D unclear. The receptor was derived from a human donor in good health. Some libraries in this study had Jurkat cell RNA spiked in. Input material: naive CD8+ T cells from blood, with Jurkat cell RNA spiked in. The subset is: FACS-sorted CD8+CD4-CCR7+CD45RA+ naive T cells. CDR3 protein: CASSLGYFQETQYF. In DNA, the CDR3 is TGCGCCAGCAGCTTGGGCTACTTTCAAGAGACCCAGTACTTC.